One sample yielded the 12 T cell receptor beta chains listed below, sequenced in a study of CD8 T cells in Susac syndrome. A quantity of roughly 0.5 to 1 ug RNA underwent reverse transcription using random hexamers. TCRdb reprocessed the immunoSEQ multiplex PCR reads via MiXCR and lists one record per CDR3 protein. The sample records 150,000 to 200,000 distinct CDR3 sequences, roughly 95% being singletons. Source material: CD8+ T cells from PBMCs. The receptor set was obtained from a human donor with multiple sclerosis.

The chain employs TRBV29-1 and TRBJ2-7, with D perhaps matching TRBD1 (6 bases). CDR3 length: 14 residues. Between the trimmed V and J ends, which lost 8 bases and 0 bases, there was a span of 17 bases. Germline V gene lookup returns CDR1 SQVTM and CDR2 ANQGSEA. The CDR3 sequence is CSTLGGDSSYEQYF. The DNA for the CDR3 is TGCAGCACCCTAGGGGGTGACTCCTCCTACGAGCAGTACTTC.

This rearrangement joins TRBV7-9 to TRBJ2-2, with 8 bases identical to TRBD1. Germline CDR1 reads SEHNR; CDR2 reads FQNEAQ (reference sequence). The CDR3 consists of 16 residues. Losses at the gene ends were 3 bases for V and 5 bases for J; bases not matched to a gene: 8. For the CDR3, the DNA is TGTGCCAGCAGCTTTCCCCCGGGACAGGATACCGGGGAGCTGTTTTTT. As protein: CASSFPPGQDTGELFF.

The chain has TRBV9 and TRBJ2-2, with a weak D call TRBD2 (6 bases). The length of the CDR3 is 16 residues. Germline V lookup: CDR1 SGDLS, CDR2 YYNGEE. V was pared by 4 bases and J by 3 bases, with 16 bases between. The CDR3 sequence: CASSPWGEPHTGELFF. Written as DNA, the CDR3 is TGTGCCAGCAGCCCCTGGGGGGAGCCTCACACCGGGGAGCTGTTTTTT.

The rearrangement uses TRBV5-1 and TRBJ2-2, with D possibly TRBD1 on 6 matching bases. Between the trimmed V and J ends, which lost 2 bases and 7 bases, there was a span of 9 bases. The CDR3 consists of 13 residues. The germline CDR1 and CDR2 sequences are SGHRS and YFSETQ. The CDR3 DNA is TGCGCCAGCAGCTTACAGGGAAACGGGGAGCTGTTTTTT. It yields the protein CASSLQGNGELFF.

This rearrangement joins TRBV20-1 to TRBJ2-5; D remains ambiguous. The V gene lost 5 bases and the J gene lost 1 base, with 17 bases spanning the gap. The CDR3 has 15 residues. The germline V gene has CDR1 DFQATT and CDR2 SNEGSKA (reference sequence). CDR3 sequence reads: CSALPYLVSQETQYF. CDR3 coding DNA: TGCAGTGCTCTACCCTACCTAGTTTCCCAAGAGACCCAGTACTTC.

The chain couples TRBV5-1 to TRBJ2-7, with D possibly being TRBD1 (5 bases). Germline V gives CDR1 SGHRS, CDR2 YFSETQ. The CDR3 length is 12 residues. The V and J ends lost 8 bases and 0 bases respectively, with 9 bases between them. The CDR3 nucleotides read TGCGCCAGTAAACAGGACTCCTACGAGCAGTACTTC. It yields the protein CASKQDSYEQYF.

The V and J genes are TRBV5-4 and TRBJ1-2; 7 nucleotides match TRBD1. The ends lost 0 bases at V and 3 bases at J; junction bases unmatched: 2. Germline CDR1 is SGHNT and CDR2 is YYREEE (reference sequence). The CDR3 contains 14 residues. CDR3 in amino acids: CASSLAGGDYGYTF. Here the CDR3 DNA reads TGTGCCAGCAGCTTGGCAGGGGGGGACTATGGCTACACCTTC.

This rearrangement joins TRBV20-1 to TRBJ2-7, with TRBD2 matching 7 bases. Germline lookup yields CDR1 DFQATT and CDR2 SNEGSKA (reference sequence). This CDR3 has 13 residues. The V and J ends lost 1 base and 4 bases, in that order; junction bases with no gene match: 4. CDR3 sequence reads: CSARGPAGYEQYF. DNA of the CDR3: TGCAGTGCTAGAGGCCCAGCGGGATACGAGCAGTACTTC.

V gene TRBV12-3 or TRBV12-4 combines with J gene TRBJ1-2; TRBD1 agrees at 10 bases. The CDR3 runs to 15 residues. V trimming: 3 bases; J trimming: 3 bases; junction bases outside the gene matches: 4. CDR3 nucleotide sequence: TGTGCCAGCAGTTTCTGGACAGGGGGTGACTATGGCTACACCTTC. Translation: CASSFWTGGDYGYTF.

This chain links TRBV5-1 with TRBJ1-1; D may be TRBD1 (5 bases). Germline CDR1 and CDR2: SGHRS and YFSETQ. This CDR3 is 16 amino acids long. V dropped 0 bases and J dropped 5 bases, with 17 bases sitting between them. CDR3 loop: CASSLAGGVSLTEAFF. As DNA, the CDR3 is TGCGCCAGCAGCTTGGCCGGGGGTGTTTCCTTAACTGAAGCTTTCTTT. The whole variable domain, remainder taken from reference TRBV5-1 and TRBJ1-1, is KAGVTQTPRYLIKTRGQQVTLSCSPISGHRSVSWYQQTPGQGLQFLFEYFSETQRNKGNFPGRFSGRQFSNSRSEMNVSTLELGDSALYLCASSLAGGVSLTEAFFGQGTRLTVV.

This chain joins TRBV10-2 and TRBJ2-3, with TRBD1 matching 7 bases. This CDR3 contains 13 residues. The ends lost 9 bases at V and 3 bases at J; junction bases unmatched: 6. Germline loops: CDR1 WSHSY, CDR2 SAAADI. CDR3 residues: CASETGPTDTQYF. The CDR3 DNA reads as TGCGCCAGTGAGACAGGGCCAACAGATACGCAGTATTTT.

The V and J genes are TRBV29-1 and TRBJ1-2; D perhaps matches TRBD1 (5 bases). CDR1 is SQVTM, CDR2 ANQGSEA, per germline. The CDR3 runs 13 residues. Trimming took off 0 bases at V and 4 bases at J, with 9 bases between the two ends. The CDR3 here is CSVEEQAVYGYTF. CDR3 DNA sequence: TGCAGCGTTGAAGAACAGGCCGTCTATGGCTACACCTTC.